Presented here are 13 T cell receptor beta chains from one specimen sequenced in a study of beta chain features in type 1 diabetes. Expressed TCRB transcripts were sequenced after all isolated RNA was converted to cDNA. Libraries were prepared by immunoSEQ multiplex PCR; TCRdb keeps only in-frame clonotypes and omits some of them. The sample gives 600,000 to 700,000 clones, 9.5% to 15% of which show up once; more than 0.09% is in the top ten. What these receptors recognize is not known. Study-level findings and limits: In all four CD4+ subsets, TCRB CDR3 length was significantly, moderately reduced in type 1 diabetes.

Material for sequencing was naive CD4+ T cells from blood. Every receptor here comes from a man in his thirties or forties with type 1 diabetes.

The V and J genes are TRBV28 and TRBJ2-5; D remains unclear. With 8 bases removed from V and 4 bases from J, the gap between germline ends came to 14 bases. Germline values: CDR1 MDHEN, CDR2 SYDVKM. The CDR3 length is 13 residues. The CDR3 reads CASQGGRGETQYF. As DNA, the CDR3 is TGTGCCAGCCAAGGTGGTCGCGGAGAGACCCAGTACTTC.

This rearrangement joins TRBV25-1 to TRBJ1-6; no firm D call. In germline, CDR1 is MGHDK, CDR2 SYGVNS. V was clipped by 7 bases and J by 10 bases, with 14 bases between them. The CDR3 runs 13 residues. The CDR3 DNA reads TGTGCCAGCAAGGACCGGGGTCTATCACCCCTCCACTTT. Its translation: CASKDRGLSPLHF.

The chain uses TRBV9 and TRBJ1-1; TRBD1 agrees at 7 bases. Germline CDR1 and CDR2: SGDLS and YYNGEE. The CDR3 contains 16 residues. V gave up 2 bases and J gave up 0 bases; unmatched junction bases: 7. CDR3 sequence (DNA): TGTGCCAGCAGCGTGGGGACAGTCTCTATGAACACTGAAGCTTTCTTT. Translation: CASSVGTVSMNTEAFF.

This clone turned up a few times. This chain links TRBV9 with TRBJ2-5, with 11 positions matching TRBD2. Germline CDR1 and CDR2: SGDLS and YYNGEE. The V and J ends lost 4 bases and 2 bases, in that order; junction bases with no gene match: 7. This CDR3 spans 16 amino acids. The CDR3 here is CASSPGVAGGQETQYF. In DNA form, the CDR3 reads TGTGCCAGCAGCCCCGGGGTAGCGGGGGGGCAAGAGACCCAGTACTTC.

Points on this clone: A read error may explain this, as a much larger clone is one base away. The gene calls are TRBV7-3 and TRBJ2-6; D not resolved. The germline V gene has CDR1 SGHTA and CDR2 FQGTGA. The CDR3 has 13 amino acids. Trimming stripped 5 bases from V and 0 bases from J, with 2 bases between. The CDR3 protein is CASSNSGANVLTF. In DNA form, the CDR3 reads TGTGCCAGCAGCAACTCTGGGGCCAACGTCCTGACTTTC.

The chain couples TRBV5-8 to TRBJ2-3; D not certain. Trimming pared 1 base from V and 4 bases from J, leaving 7 bases between. Looked up from germline, CDR1 is SGHTS and CDR2 is YDEGEE. This CDR3 has 13 amino acids. The CDR3 bases are TGTGCCAGCAGCTTGTACACCTCAGATACGCAGTATTTT. Its protein is CASSLYTSDTQYF.

The rearrangement joins TRBV6-5 to TRBJ2-7; 7 bases line up with TRBD1. J gave up 0 bases and V 6 bases, and 8 bases lay outside the gene matches. This CDR3 comprises 15 residues. Germline V gene data show CDR1 as MNHEY and CDR2 as SVGAGI. The CDR3 loop is CASRTGQDDSYEQYF. In DNA, the CDR3 is TGTGCCAGCAGAACCGGACAGGACGACTCCTACGAGCAGTACTTC.

This clone has more than one count but fewer than ten. The chain has TRBV10-3 and TRBJ2-5, with 9 bases matching TRBD1. This CDR3 is 13 amino acids long. The V gene end was trimmed by 7 bases and the J gene end by 5 bases; junction bases not matched to a gene: 5. Germline V gene data show CDR1 as ENHRY and CDR2 as SYGVKD. The chain's CDR3 is CAITPGQGETQYF. In DNA form, the CDR3 reads TGTGCCATCACCCCCGGACAGGGGGAGACCCAGTACTTC.

This sequence joins TRBV5-1 and TRBJ2-2, with D hard to call. Germline CDR1 SGHRS, CDR2 YFSETQ. The ends were cut back, 2 bases at V and 1 base at J, with 9 bases in the middle. This CDR3 is built from 15 residues. Here the CDR3 DNA reads TGCGCCAGCAGCTTCGGCGGATGGAACACCGGGGAGCTGTTTTTT. Its translation is CASSFGGWNTGELFF.

This clone was counted between two and nine times. This chain joins TRBV6-5 and TRBJ1-2, with unresolved D. This CDR3 is built from 12 residues. The germline V gene has CDR1 MNHEY and CDR2 SVGAGI. V gave up 5 bases and J gave up 8 bases, with 12 bases separating them. This CDR3 is CASSLGSGGYTF. CDR3 sequence (DNA): TGTGCCAGCAGTCTCGGGAGTGGAGGCTACACCTTC.

The CDR3 is CASSEKDSRGGYTF. CDR3 in DNA: TGTGCCAGCAGTGAAAAGGACTCCCGTGGGGGCTACACCTTC. The chain is built from TRBV25-1 and TRBJ1-2; D gene unclear. Germline assignment: CDR1 MGHDK and CDR2 SYGVNS. The CDR3 consists of 14 residues. Trimming removed 2 bases at V and 8 bases at J, with 15 bases between.

In its sample, this clone was seen a few times. The rearrangement links TRBV6-5 to TRBJ1-2; weak D call: TRBD1 (5 bases). This CDR3 has 11 amino acids. V was trimmed by 5 bases and J by 10 bases, leaving 11 bases between them. Germline CDR1 and CDR2: MNHEY and SVGAGI. The CDR3 coding sequence is TGTGCCAGCAGTCCTGGGGGGAACTACACCTTC. Protein product: CASSPGGNYTF.

The table lists this clone with a few counts. This rearrangement joins TRBV5-1 to TRBJ2-7; unclear D gene. The CDR3 covers 16 residues. Per germline, CDR1 SGHRS and CDR2 YFSETQ. V was pared by 4 bases and J by 2 bases, with 19 bases between. CDR3 sequence (DNA): TGCGCCAGCAGCCGGACCGGTTCAGCCGCTGCCTACGAGCAGTACTTC. Its protein product is CASSRTGSAAAYEQYF.